This TCR beta chain was obtained from a study of T cell responses to AZD1222 COVID-19 vaccine. Study overall: Combined were second doses at about 4 or about 12 weeks.

For this clone: Its antigen is not identified.

The repertoire was sequenced with immunoSEQ multiplex PCR; TCRdb's copy has only in-frame clones and lacks some. The table includes about 140,000 clones, approximately 86% detected once. The CDR3 length is 12 residues. Germline CDR1 is SQVTM and CDR2 is ANQGSEA. V shed 8 bases and J shed 0 bases, with 10 bases lying between them. Regarding the study as a whole: Sampling that yielded the repertoires occurred only after the peak T cell response.

The genes are TRBV29-1 and TRBJ1-1, with D unclear. This material consisted of peripheral blood, taken on day 0 of AZD1222 vaccination. The source of this sequence is an adult in good health. CDR3 bases: TGCAGCCACGTCGGACTGAACACTGAAGCTTTCTTT. This codes for CSHVGLNTEAFF.